The 7 T cell receptor beta chains given below trace back to one sample, sequenced in a study of post-analysis software for immune sequencing data. Study outcomes and limitations: There were a few TRBV segments more frequent in patients than controls, and TRBV5-6, TRBV5-1 and TRBV20-1 were among them.

These receptors have no identified antigens. TCR beta cDNA libraries included unique molecular identifiers. TCRdb itself ran the PCR reads through MiXCR, one entry per CDR3 protein. The sample contains roughly 800,000 distinct CDR3 sequences, 40% to 55% of which appear only once. Material for sequencing was blood. These receptors all stem from a girl under 18 with multiple sclerosis.

The DNA for the CDR3 is TGCGCCAGCCATAGCCCGGGACAGGGACAGGGGGAGACCCAGTACTTC. Encoded protein: CASHSPGQGQGETQYF. This chain connects TRBV5-1 to TRBJ2-5, with TRBD1 matching 10 bases. CDR1 is SGHRS and CDR2 is YFSETQ in the germline V gene. The CDR3 has 16 residues. The trim removed 7 bases at V and 5 bases at J, leaving 14 bases unmatched.

J is TRBJ2-7 and V is TRBV12-3 or TRBV12-4; D is ambiguous. The CDR3 has 14 residues. Trimming removed 1 base at V and 2 bases at J, with 9 bases between. The CDR3 here is CASSLGHGAYEQYF. In nucleotides, the CDR3 is TGTGCCAGCAGTTTAGGGCATGGGGCCTACGAGCAGTACTTC.

In its sample, this clonotype was seen a few times. The chain recombines TRBV20-1 with TRBJ2-7, with 8 nucleotides matching TRBD1. With the DNA end fitting TRBJ2-5 better, the J assignment may be wrong. CDR1 DFQATT and CDR2 SNEGSKA come from the germline V gene (reference sequence). CDR3 length equals 15 residues. The CDR3 coding sequence is TGCAGTGCTAGTATCGGGCAGGGGGCGTGGGAGACCCAGTACTTC. Its translation: CSASIGQGAWETQYF.

This clonotype was found a few times. The chain employs TRBV9 and TRBJ2-5; D not resolved. V was shortened by 4 bases and J by 3 bases, with 10 bases between the two germline ends. CDR3 length: 13 residues. Per the germline V gene, CDR1 is SGDLS and CDR2 is YYNGEE. Here the CDR3 DNA reads TGTGCCAGCAGCACCCGACTGAAAGAGACCCAGTACTTC. Amino acid sequence: CASSTRLKETQYF.

V and J are TRBV20-1 and TRBJ2-1; tentatively, D is TRBD2 (6 bases). The V end lost 6 bases, the J end lost 7 bases, and 16 bases lay between the germline ends. The V gene's germline CDR1 is DFQATT and CDR2 SNEGSKA (reference sequence). This CDR3 is built from 13 residues. The CDR3 coding sequence is TGCAGTGCCGGATCTGCGGAGGGAAATGAGCAGTTCTTC. The encoded protein is CSAGSAEGNEQFF.

The rearrangement joins TRBV18 to TRBJ1-2, with TRBD1 identical over 9 bases. The CDR3 consists of 14 residues. The junction had 5 bases not matched to a gene; V was cut back by 3 bases and J by 6 bases. CDR1 and CDR2 from the germline V gene are KGHSH and LQKENI. CDR3 sequence reads: CASSPNRQGDGYTF. CDR3 coding DNA: TGTGCCAGCTCACCGAACAGACAGGGGGATGGCTACACCTTC. Full variable domain (missing parts from reference TRBV18 and TRBJ1-2): NAGVMQNPRHLVRRRGQEARLRCSPMKGHSHVYWYRQLPEEGLKFMVYLQKENIIDESGMPKERFSAEFPKEGPSILRIQQVVRGDSAAYFCASSPNRQGDGYTFGSGTRLTVV.

This clonotype was observed a few times. The gene calls are TRBV25-1 and TRBJ2-2; no reliable D call. Germline V gene data show CDR1 as MGHDK and CDR2 as SYGVNS. The V end lost 3 bases, the J end lost 6 bases, and 8 bases lay between the germline ends. The CDR3 consists of 13 residues. CDR3 nucleotides: TGTGCCAGCAGTGAGCCCGGCCCCGGGGAGCTGTTTTTT. This sequence encodes CASSEPGPGELFF. The full variable domain, its missing parts supplied by reference TRBV25-1 and TRBJ2-2, is EADIYQTPRYLVIGTGKKITLECSQTMGHDKMYWYQQDPGMELHLIHYSYGVNSTEKGDLSSESTVSRIRTEHFPLTLESARPSHTSQYLCASSEPGPGELFFGEGSRLTVL.